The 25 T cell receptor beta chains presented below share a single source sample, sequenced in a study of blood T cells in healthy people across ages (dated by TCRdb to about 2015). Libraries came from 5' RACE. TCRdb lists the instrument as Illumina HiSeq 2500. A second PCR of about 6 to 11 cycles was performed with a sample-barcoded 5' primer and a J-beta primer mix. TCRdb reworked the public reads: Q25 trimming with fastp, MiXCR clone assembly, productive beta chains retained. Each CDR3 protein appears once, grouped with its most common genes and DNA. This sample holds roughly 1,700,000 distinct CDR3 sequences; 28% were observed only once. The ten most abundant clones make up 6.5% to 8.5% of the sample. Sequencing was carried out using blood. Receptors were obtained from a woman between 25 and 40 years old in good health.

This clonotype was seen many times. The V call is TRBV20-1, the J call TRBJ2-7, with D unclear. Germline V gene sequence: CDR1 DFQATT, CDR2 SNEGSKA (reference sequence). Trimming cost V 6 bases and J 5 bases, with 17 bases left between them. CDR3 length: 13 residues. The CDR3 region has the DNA TGCAGTGCCCCCCGCCCCGGCAGTGACGAGCAGTACTTC. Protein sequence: CSAPRPGSDEQYF.

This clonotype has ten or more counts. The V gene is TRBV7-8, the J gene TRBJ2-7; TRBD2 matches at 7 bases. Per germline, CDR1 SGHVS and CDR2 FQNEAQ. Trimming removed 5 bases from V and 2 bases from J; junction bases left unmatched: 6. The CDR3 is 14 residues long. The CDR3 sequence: CASSPTSVPYEQYF. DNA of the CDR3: TGTGCCAGCAGCCCCACTAGCGTTCCCTACGAGCAGTACTTC.

The CDR3 loop reads CASSALTGSSPLHF. The CDR3 nucleotides are TGTGCCAGCAGTGCGCTGACAGGTAGCTCACCCCTCCACTTT. V gene TRBV2 combines with J gene TRBJ1-6; a possible D gene is TRBD1 (6 bases). The germline V and J ends were trimmed by 4 bases and 10 bases, with 14 bases remaining between them. The CDR3 consists of 14 residues. Germline CDR1 SNHLY, CDR2 FYNNEI.

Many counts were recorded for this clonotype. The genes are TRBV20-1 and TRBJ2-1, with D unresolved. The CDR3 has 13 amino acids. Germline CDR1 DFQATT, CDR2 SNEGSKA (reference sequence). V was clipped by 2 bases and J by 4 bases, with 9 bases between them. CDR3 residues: CSARRLVYNEQFF. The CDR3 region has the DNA TGCAGTGCTAGACGTCTAGTTTACAATGAGCAGTTCTTC.

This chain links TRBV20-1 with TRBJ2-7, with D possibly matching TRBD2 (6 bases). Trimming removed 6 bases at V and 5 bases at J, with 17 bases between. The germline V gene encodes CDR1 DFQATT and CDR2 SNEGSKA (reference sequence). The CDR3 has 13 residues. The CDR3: CSAMGDSGDEQYF. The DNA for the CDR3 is TGCAGTGCCATGGGGGATAGCGGCGACGAGCAGTACTTC.

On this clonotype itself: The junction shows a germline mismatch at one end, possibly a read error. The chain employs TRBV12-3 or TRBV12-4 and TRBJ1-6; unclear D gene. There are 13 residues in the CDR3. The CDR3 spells CASSLAGVSPPHF. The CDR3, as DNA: TGTGCCAGCAGTTTAGCTGGGGTTTCACCCCCCCACTTT.

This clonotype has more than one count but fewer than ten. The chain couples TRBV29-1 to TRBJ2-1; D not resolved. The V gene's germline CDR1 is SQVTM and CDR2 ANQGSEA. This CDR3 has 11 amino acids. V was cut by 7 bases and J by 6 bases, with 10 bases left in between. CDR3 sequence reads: CSGAFGNEQFF. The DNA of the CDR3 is TGCAGCGGAGCTTTCGGCAATGAGCAGTTCTTC.

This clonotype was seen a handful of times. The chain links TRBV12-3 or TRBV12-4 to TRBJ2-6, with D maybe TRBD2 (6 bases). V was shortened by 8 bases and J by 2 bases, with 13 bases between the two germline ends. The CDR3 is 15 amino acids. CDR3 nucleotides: TGTGCCAGCCGGGGGACTGGCCCTGGGGCCAACGTCCTGACTTTC. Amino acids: CASRGTGPGANVLTF.

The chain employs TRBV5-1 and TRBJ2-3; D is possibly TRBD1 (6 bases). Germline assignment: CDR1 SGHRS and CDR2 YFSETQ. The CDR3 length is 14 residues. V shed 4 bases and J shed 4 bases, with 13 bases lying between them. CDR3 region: CASSPTGNADTQYF. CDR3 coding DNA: TGCGCCAGCAGCCCGACAGGCAACGCAGATACGCAGTATTTT.

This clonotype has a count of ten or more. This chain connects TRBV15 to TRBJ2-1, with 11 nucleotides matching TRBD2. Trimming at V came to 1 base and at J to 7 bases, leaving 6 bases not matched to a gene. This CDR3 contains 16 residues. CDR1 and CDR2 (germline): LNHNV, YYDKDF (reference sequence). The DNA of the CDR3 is TGTGCCACCAGCAGAGGGTTAGCGGGAGGGCAGAATGAGCAGTTCTTC. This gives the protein CATSRGLAGGQNEQFF.

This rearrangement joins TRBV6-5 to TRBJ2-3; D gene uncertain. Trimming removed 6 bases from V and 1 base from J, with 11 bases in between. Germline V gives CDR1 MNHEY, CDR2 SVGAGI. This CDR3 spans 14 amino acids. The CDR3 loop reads CASSRARGTDTQYF. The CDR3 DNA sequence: TGTGCCAGCAGCCGAGCAAGGGGCACAGATACGCAGTATTTT.

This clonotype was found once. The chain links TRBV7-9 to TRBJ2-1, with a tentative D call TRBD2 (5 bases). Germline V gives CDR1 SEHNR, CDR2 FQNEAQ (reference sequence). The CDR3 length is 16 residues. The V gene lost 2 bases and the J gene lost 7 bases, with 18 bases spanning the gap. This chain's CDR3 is CASSLSGNPGRNEQFF. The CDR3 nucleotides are TGTGCCAGCAGCTTATCCGGGAACCCGGGCCGAAATGAGCAGTTCTTC.

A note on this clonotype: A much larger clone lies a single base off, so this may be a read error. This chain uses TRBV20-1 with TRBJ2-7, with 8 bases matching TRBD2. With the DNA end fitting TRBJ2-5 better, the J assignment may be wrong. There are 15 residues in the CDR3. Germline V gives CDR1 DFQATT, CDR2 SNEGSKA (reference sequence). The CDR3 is CSARELAEGGETQYF. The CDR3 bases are TGCAGTGCTAGGGAACTAGCGGAGGGTGGTGAGACCCAGTACTTC.

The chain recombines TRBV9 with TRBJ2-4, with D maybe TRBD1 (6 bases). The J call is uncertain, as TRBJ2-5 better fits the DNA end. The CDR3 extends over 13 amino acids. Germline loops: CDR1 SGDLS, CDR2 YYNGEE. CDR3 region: CASSAGHSETQYF. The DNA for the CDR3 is TGTGCCAGCAGCGCGGGACATTCTGAGACCCAGTACTTC.

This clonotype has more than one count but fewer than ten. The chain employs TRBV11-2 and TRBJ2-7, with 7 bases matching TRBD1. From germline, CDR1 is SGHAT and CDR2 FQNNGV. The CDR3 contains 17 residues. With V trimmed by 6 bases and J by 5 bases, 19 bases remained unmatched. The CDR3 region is CASSPQGPGQRFNEQYF. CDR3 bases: TGTGCCAGCAGTCCCCAGGGACCGGGACAGCGCTTTAACGAGCAGTACTTC.

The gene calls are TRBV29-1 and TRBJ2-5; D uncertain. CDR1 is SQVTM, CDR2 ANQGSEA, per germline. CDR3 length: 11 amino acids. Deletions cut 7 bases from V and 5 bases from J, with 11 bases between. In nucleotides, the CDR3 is TGCAGCGGTGCAATGGGTGAGACCCAGTACTTC. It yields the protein CSGAMGETQYF.

This CDR3 is CASRQRGGGETQYF. CDR3 bases: TGTGCCAGCAGACAACGGGGGGGAGGAGAGACCCAGTACTTC. This chain joins TRBV27 and TRBJ2-5; 8 nucleotides align to TRBD2. CDR3 size: 14 residues. J was trimmed by 4 bases and V by 6 bases; bases with no gene match: 7. The germline V gene encodes CDR1 MNHEY and CDR2 SMNVEV (reference sequence).

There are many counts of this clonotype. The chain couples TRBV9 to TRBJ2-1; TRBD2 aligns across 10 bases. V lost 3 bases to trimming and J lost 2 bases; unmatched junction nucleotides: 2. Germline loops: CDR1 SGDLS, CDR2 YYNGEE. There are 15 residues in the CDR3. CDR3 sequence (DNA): TGTGCCAGCAGCGCTAGCGGGAGCACCTACAATGAGCAGTTCTTC. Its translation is CASSASGSTYNEQFF.

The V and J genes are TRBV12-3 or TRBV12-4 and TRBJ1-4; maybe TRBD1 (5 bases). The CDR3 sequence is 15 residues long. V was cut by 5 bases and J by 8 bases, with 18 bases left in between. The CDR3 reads CASSAGGDEQEKLFF. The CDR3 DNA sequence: TGTGCCAGCAGTGCCGGGGGGGACGAGCAAGAAAAACTGTTTTTT.

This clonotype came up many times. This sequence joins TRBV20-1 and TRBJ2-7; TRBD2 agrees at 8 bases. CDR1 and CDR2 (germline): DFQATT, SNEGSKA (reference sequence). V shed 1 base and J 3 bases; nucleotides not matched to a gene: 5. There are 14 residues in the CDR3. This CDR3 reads CSARGAGVLYEQYF. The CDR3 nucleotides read TGCAGTGCTAGAGGAGCGGGAGTTCTCTACGAGCAGTACTTC.

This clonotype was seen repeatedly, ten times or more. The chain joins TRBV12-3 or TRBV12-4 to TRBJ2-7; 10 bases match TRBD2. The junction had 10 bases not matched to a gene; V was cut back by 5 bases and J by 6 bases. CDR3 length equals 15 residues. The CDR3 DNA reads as TGTGCCAGCAGTGCTAGCGGGGGCTTAGGGGGCGAGCAGTACTTC. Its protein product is CASSASGGLGGEQYF.

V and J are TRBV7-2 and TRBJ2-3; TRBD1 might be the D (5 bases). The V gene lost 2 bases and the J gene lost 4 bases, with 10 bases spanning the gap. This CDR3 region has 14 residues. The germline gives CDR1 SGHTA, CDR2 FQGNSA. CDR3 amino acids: CASSLSLGADTQYF. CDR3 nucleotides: TGTGCCAGCAGCTTAAGCTTAGGGGCAGATACGCAGTATTTT.

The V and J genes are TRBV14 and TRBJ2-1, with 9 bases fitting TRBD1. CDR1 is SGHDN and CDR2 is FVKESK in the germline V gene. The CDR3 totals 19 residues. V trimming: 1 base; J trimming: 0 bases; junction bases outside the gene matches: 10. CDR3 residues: CASSQAGTGYQTSYNEQFF. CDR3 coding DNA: TGTGCCAGCAGCCAAGCGGGGACAGGGTACCAAACCTCCTACAATGAGCAGTTCTTC.

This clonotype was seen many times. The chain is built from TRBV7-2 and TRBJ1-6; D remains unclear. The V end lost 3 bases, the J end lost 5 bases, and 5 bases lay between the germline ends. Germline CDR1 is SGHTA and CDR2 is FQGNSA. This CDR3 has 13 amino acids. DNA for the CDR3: TGTGCCAGCAGCTTTTCGGATAATTCACCCCTCCACTTT. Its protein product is CASSFSDNSPLHF.

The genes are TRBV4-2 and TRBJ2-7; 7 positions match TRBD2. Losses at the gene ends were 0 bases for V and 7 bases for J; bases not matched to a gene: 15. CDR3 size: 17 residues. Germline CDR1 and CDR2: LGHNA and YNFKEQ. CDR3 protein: CASSQDFEAGKFGEQYF. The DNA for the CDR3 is TGTGCCAGCAGCCAAGATTTTGAAGCGGGGAAGTTCGGGGAGCAGTACTTC.